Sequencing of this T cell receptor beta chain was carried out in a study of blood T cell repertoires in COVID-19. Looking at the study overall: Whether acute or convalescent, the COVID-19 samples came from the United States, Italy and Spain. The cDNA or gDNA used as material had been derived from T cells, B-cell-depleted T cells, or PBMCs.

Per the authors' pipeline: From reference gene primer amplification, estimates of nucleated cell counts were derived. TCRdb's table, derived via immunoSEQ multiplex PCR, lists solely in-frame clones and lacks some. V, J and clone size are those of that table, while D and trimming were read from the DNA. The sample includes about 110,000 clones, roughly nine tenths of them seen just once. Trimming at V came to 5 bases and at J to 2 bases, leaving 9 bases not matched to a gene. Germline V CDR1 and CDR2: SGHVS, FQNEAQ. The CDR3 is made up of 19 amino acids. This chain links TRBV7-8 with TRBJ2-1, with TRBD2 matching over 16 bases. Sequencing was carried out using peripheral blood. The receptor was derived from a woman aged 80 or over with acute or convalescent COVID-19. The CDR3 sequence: CASSHPAGTSGGAYNEQFF. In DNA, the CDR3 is TGTGCCAGCAGCCACCCAGCCGGGACTAGCGGGGGGGCCTACAATGAGCAGTTCTTC.